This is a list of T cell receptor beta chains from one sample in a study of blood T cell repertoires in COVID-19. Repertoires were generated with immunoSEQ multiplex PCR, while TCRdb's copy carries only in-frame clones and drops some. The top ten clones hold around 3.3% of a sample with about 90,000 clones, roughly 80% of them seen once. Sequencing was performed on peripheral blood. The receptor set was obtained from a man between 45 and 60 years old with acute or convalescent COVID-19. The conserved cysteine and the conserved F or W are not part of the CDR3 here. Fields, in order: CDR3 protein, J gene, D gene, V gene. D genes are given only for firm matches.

ASSLEGTSGRYNEQF | TRBJ2-1 | TRBD2 | TRBV5-6
ASSESDRSTEAF | TRBJ1-1 | TRBD1 | TRBV25-1
AAGTSRSTDTQY | TRBJ2-3 | TRBD2 | TRBV6-5
ASSSPGLAQPQH | TRBJ1-5 | - | TRBV6-5
ASSQVLGGAGEGNEQF | TRBJ2-1 | TRBD2 | TRBV4-1
ASSLGGSGLQPQH | TRBJ1-5 | - | TRBV7-2
ASSRQGANTGELF | TRBJ2-2 | TRBD1 | TRBV19
ASSDTALTNTGELF | TRBJ2-2 | - | TRBV6-1
SASGQAQETQY | TRBJ2-5 | - | TRBV20-1
ASSQNRQGVNTEAF | TRBJ1-1 | TRBD1 | TRBV5-6
ASSSSEGQSLYNEQF | TRBJ2-1 | - | TRBV13
ASGGRDRDSYEQY | TRBJ2-7 | TRBD1 | TRBV12-5
ASLGGAVGDTQY | TRBJ2-3 | - | TRBV6-5
ASSSGDSNYGYT | TRBJ1-2 | - | TRBV19
ASSSYTDTQY | TRBJ2-3 | - | TRBV28
ASSSWTSGITGELF | TRBJ2-2 | TRBD2 | TRBV28
ASSYTGRGEQY | TRBJ2-7 | - | TRBV3-1/TRBV3-2
SASQGASYNEQF | TRBJ2-1 | - | TRBV20-1
ASSLQGAAGELF | TRBJ2-2 | TRBD1 | TRBV11-2
ASSIAGAVGHEQF | TRBJ2-1 | - | TRBV19
ASIEESRTTLLNTEAF | TRBJ1-1 | - | TRBV6-1
ASSFSPGMNTEAF | TRBJ1-1 | - | TRBV7-2
ASSEPGYTEAF | TRBJ1-1 | - | TRBV25-1
ASSLVGGGTEAF | TRBJ1-1 | - | TRBV7-2
ASSLISQGGFGYT | TRBJ1-2 | - | TRBV5-6
ASSPEQVYGYT | TRBJ1-2 | - | TRBV18
ASTGRAVWTGELF | TRBJ2-2 | TRBD2 | TRBV6-5
ASSIPGDGSGYT | TRBJ1-2 | - | TRBV19
ATSSITGNEQY | TRBJ2-7 | - | TRBV15
SVVDTDNKYEQY | TRBJ2-7 | - | TRBV29-1
ASRIGAGGLETQY | TRBJ2-5 | TRBD1 | TRBV28
ASSRGVQETQY | TRBJ2-5 | TRBD2 | TRBV12-5
ASSQGLGEFNEQF | TRBJ2-1 | - | TRBV4-1
ASSVEGSGETQY | TRBJ2-5 | - | TRBV7-9
SVGKGQGDGYT | TRBJ1-2 | TRBD1 | TRBV29-1
ASSLVRFARGYGYT | TRBJ1-2 | - | TRBV7-9
ASSSGSANEQF | TRBJ2-1 | - | TRBV5-1
ASSYSSSGGWRELF | TRBJ2-2 | TRBD2 | TRBV6-2/TRBV6-3
ASSYHFRAF | TRBJ1-1 | - | TRBV6-2/TRBV6-3
ASSEAGGADTQY | TRBJ2-3 | TRBD2 | TRBV2